Listed here is a single T cell receptor beta chain. The CDR3 is 15 residues long. V shed 1 base and J shed 6 bases, with 13 bases lying between them. Germline V gene sequence: CDR1 SGHTA, CDR2 FQGTGA. This sample is drawn from a study of blood T cell repertoires in COVID-19. Profiled with immunoSEQ multiplex PCR; TCRdb holds only in-frame clones, not every one. The data contain some 120,000 clones, roughly 79% of them seen just once; the ten biggest clones take up about 18%. The sequence was collected from a man older than 75 with acute or convalescent COVID-19. The sequenced material came from peripheral blood. The V and J genes are TRBV7-3 and TRBJ2-1; possible D gene TRBD2, 6 bases. DNA for the CDR3: TGTGCCAGCAGCTTAATCGGGGGAGCCCCCAATGAGCAGTTCTTC. Translating gives CASSLIGGAPNEQFF.